These T cell receptor beta chains were read from a single sample in a study of cytomegalovirus exposure and HLA in healthy donors. The repertoire was sequenced with immunoSEQ multiplex PCR; TCRdb's copy has only in-frame clones and lacks some. This table holds tens of thousands of clones, about three quarters found once. Sequencing was done on a sample of PBMCs. These receptors originate from a man younger than 45 in good health and CMV-seropositive. Both conserved end residues are part of each CDR3. A D gene is named only where the DNA matches it firmly.

v_call: TRBV21-1
d_call: .
j_call: TRBJ2-4
cdr3_aa: CASSNRGLAKNIQYF

v_call: TRBV9
d_call: TRBD2
j_call: TRBJ2-7
cdr3_aa: CASSVGGTSSYEQYF

v_call: TRBV25-1
d_call: .
j_call: TRBJ2-7
cdr3_aa: CASSVQAGHEQYF

v_call: TRBV19
d_call: .
j_call: TRBJ2-2
cdr3_aa: CASSKLTGSSGRANTGELFF

v_call: TRBV12-5
d_call: .
j_call: TRBJ2-1
cdr3_aa: CASGLAPGLRRVNEQFF

v_call: TRBV29-1
d_call: .
j_call: TRBJ1-3
cdr3_aa: CSAALRGSGNTIYF

v_call: TRBV4-2
d_call: TRBD2
j_call: TRBJ2-1
cdr3_aa: CASSQDGAGGPPEQFF

v_call: TRBV30
d_call: .
j_call: TRBJ2-5
cdr3_aa: CAWNGGGETQYF

v_call: TRBV2
d_call: TRBD1
j_call: TRBJ2-4
cdr3_aa: CASRVDRGSENIQYF

v_call: TRBV4-1
d_call: TRBD1
j_call: TRBJ1-1
cdr3_aa: CASSQDSGTGRGSTEAFF

v_call: TRBV30
d_call: .
j_call: TRBJ1-1
cdr3_aa: CAWGQSPNTEAFF

v_call: TRBV7-9
d_call: .
j_call: TRBJ2-3
cdr3_aa: CASSPGGTGGATDTQYF

v_call: TRBV6-4
d_call: TRBD2
j_call: TRBJ2-1
cdr3_aa: CASSDPSGGEQFF

v_call: TRBV5-4
d_call: TRBD1
j_call: TRBJ1-2
cdr3_aa: CASSPGTGGYTF

v_call: TRBV7-9
d_call: .
j_call: TRBJ2-7
cdr3_aa: CASSTPDIRDTVPYEQYF

v_call: TRBV6-1
d_call: TRBD1
j_call: TRBJ2-5
cdr3_aa: CATAYGTAYQETQYF

v_call: TRBV2
d_call: .
j_call: TRBJ2-7
cdr3_aa: CASLTGTSYEQYF

v_call: TRBV14
d_call: .
j_call: TRBJ2-2
cdr3_aa: CASSPYKNTGELFF

v_call: TRBV19
d_call: TRBD2
j_call: TRBJ2-3
cdr3_aa: CASSPRLAGYTDTQYF

v_call: TRBV7-9
d_call: TRBD1
j_call: TRBJ1-6
cdr3_aa: CASSLTRTGPSSPLHF

v_call: TRBV6-6
d_call: TRBD1
j_call: .
cdr3_aa: CASSAGTGPYEQYF

v_call: TRBV7-8
d_call: TRBD2
j_call: TRBJ2-1
cdr3_aa: CASSFGGGYNEQFF

v_call: TRBV5-1
d_call: .
j_call: TRBJ2-7
cdr3_aa: CASSFGVGSYEQYF

v_call: TRBV6-5
d_call: .
j_call: TRBJ2-7
cdr3_aa: CASSRETGVYEQYF

v_call: TRBV4-3
d_call: .
j_call: TRBJ2-1
cdr3_aa: CASSAGLDSYNEQFF

v_call: TRBV7-8
d_call: TRBD1
j_call: TRBJ1-5
cdr3_aa: CASSPRGSGNQPQHF

v_call: TRBV5-8
d_call: TRBD1
j_call: TRBJ1-5
cdr3_aa: CASSGQGDQPQHF